This T cell receptor (beta chain) came from a study of glioma-infiltrating T cells (dated by TCRdb to 2016 to 2017). In terms of the full investigation: Low-grade gliomas were represented by WHO grade II oligodendrogliomas or astrocytomas, and glioblastomas were represented by WHO grade IV tumors that were sampled at initial rather than recurrent diagnosis. Dexamethasone was administered to glioma patients for six or fewer days before surgery. For blood libraries, the target was roughly 4.5- to 10-fold sequencing coverage of 850,000 to 1,000,000 peripheral T cells. Sequencing of TCR alpha- and beta-chain repertoires was performed on glioma tissue, on non-neoplastic brain tissue, and on matched peripheral blood mononuclear cells. Each tissue-infiltrating repertoire was compared with the same patient's peripheral blood repertoire to measure divergence between tissue and blood T-cell populations. The paired cohort was made up of three low-grade glioma patients, 7 to 9 primary glioblastoma patients and three non-glioma patients who contributed non-neoplastic brain tissue.

TCR alpha and beta CDR3 regions were amplified with the iRepertoire nested amplicon-rescue multiplex PCR (arm-PCR) platform from RNA. For one-step reverse transcription and amplification, roughly 100-450 ng of tissue mRNA or PBMC total RNA was used as input. Following bead purification, Illumina adapters were added by a secondary multiplex PCR, and libraries between 200 and 400 bp were gel-purified. Demultiplexing relied on internal 6-nucleotide barcodes carried by the libraries. Libraries were sequenced on an Illumina MiSeq with 2x220 or 2x250 nucleotide paired-end reads. Turning to the authors' computational methods: FLASH 1.2.11 was used to merge paired reads, and BWA-MEM then aligned the reads to the GRCh37 human genome before TRA and TRB reads were extracted. For V and J assignment, an IMGT-derived reference of cassette sequences and CDR3 motifs that included pseudogenes was used. Reads were translated in three frames, and productive CDR3s were defined by a C…FGXG motif without stop codons. Clonotypes were defined as unique combinations of V-J cassette pair and CDR3 amino acid sequence. Reads were filtered by Hamming distance, with the threshold set by the sequence error rate of each sample in mapped regions. TCRdb reanalyzed the raw reads on its own, using fastp at Q25 for trimming and MiXCR for clone calling, and kept in-frame beta chains. Under each unique CDR3 protein, matching rows form one entry showing the most common genes and DNA. None of the V and J calls come from the authors' own analysis; TCRdb made them. For this sample there are more than 300,000 distinct CDR3 sequences; more than 35% appear just once. 12% of the sample is taken by the ten largest.

Of note for this clonotype: Its antigen has not been determined. Base qualities are missing; no much larger clone stands one base away.

Immediately after resection, surgical brain or tumor specimens were cryofrozen in liquid nitrogen, and peripheral blood cells were collected at the same time. Overall results and qualifications from the work: In non-neoplastic patients, VJ-independent divergence between tissue and blood fell below expectation, whereas in all gliomas, and especially in low-grade gliomas, the divergence rose above expectation. Group comparisons rested on small numbers: three non-neoplastic, three low-grade glioma and eight glioblastoma patients. A signature set of shared blood CDR3 motifs marked patients with low tissue-blood divergence and was depleted in highly divergent patients. Only a very small number of CDR3 sequences turned up in both tissue and blood, a result put down to high CDR3 diversity combined with limited sampling.

The CDR3 has 16 amino acids, counting the end cysteine and phenylalanine. The retained sequence is limited to the CDR3, 48 bases, with the frame set at the first base. Clipping removes 3 bases from V and 7 bases from J, with 17 as the unmatched junction base count. Taken from the germline V gene (reference sequence), the CDR1 and CDR2 loops are DFQATT and SNEGSKA. The sample comprised glioma tissue, nonneoplastic brain tissue, or PBMCs (not recorded which). The clonotype comes from a human donor with low-grade glioma or glioblastoma, undergoing nonglioma brain surgery, or in good health (not recorded which). Recombination linked TRBV20-1 to TRBJ2-7; 8 nucleotides in the junction match TRBD1. Here the CDR3 is given as CSASPGGGYLNNEQYF. The bases read TGCAGTGCTAGCCCAGGGGGCGGGTACTTAAACAATGAGCAGTACTTC.